These 3 T cell receptor beta chains were all obtained from the same sample, sequenced in a study of T-cell reconstitution after alpha-beta-depleted transplantation in children. It was with unique molecular identifiers that the TCRbeta library was prepared. Each CDR3 protein is one row after TCRdb ran MiXCR on the PCR reads. This repertoire shows about 400,000 distinct CDR3 sequences, roughly 22% found once; its top ten account for 3.5% to 4%. Sequences were derived from PBMCs from the stem cell graft donor, sampled from the stem cell graft. All receptors come from a human donor who donated a stem cell graft to a child with acute myeloid leukemia.

This clonotype was found many times. The chain employs TRBV5-1 and TRBJ2-1; 11 bases match TRBD2. This CDR3 comprises 15 residues. CDR1 and CDR2 from the germline V gene are SGHRS and YFSETQ. The trim removed 4 bases at V and 3 bases at J, leaving 3 bases unmatched. CDR3 nucleotides: TGCGCCAGCAGCCCGGGACTAGCGGACTACAATGAGCAGTTCTTC. Translated: CASSPGLADYNEQFF.

This clonotype appeared many times. J is TRBJ2-3 and V is TRBV6-1; 8 nucleotides agree with TRBD2. The germline CDR1 and CDR2 sequences are MNHNS and SASEGT. CDR3 length: 15 residues. J gave up 1 base and V 3 bases, and 3 bases lay outside the gene matches. The CDR3 protein is CASSEREEGTDTQYF. CDR3 coding DNA: TGTGCCAGCAGTGAGCGGGAGGAAGGCACAGATACGCAGTATTTT.

Ten or more counts support this clonotype. The J gene is TRBJ2-7, the V gene TRBV25-1; D is uncertain. The V and J ends lost 3 bases and 4 bases respectively, with 10 bases between them. The CDR3 extends over 13 amino acids. Germline V gene lookup returns CDR1 MGHDK and CDR2 SYGVNS. In nucleotides, the CDR3 is TGTGCCAGCAGTGATCGGGTTATGTACGAGCAGTACTTC. Its protein product is CASSDRVMYEQYF.